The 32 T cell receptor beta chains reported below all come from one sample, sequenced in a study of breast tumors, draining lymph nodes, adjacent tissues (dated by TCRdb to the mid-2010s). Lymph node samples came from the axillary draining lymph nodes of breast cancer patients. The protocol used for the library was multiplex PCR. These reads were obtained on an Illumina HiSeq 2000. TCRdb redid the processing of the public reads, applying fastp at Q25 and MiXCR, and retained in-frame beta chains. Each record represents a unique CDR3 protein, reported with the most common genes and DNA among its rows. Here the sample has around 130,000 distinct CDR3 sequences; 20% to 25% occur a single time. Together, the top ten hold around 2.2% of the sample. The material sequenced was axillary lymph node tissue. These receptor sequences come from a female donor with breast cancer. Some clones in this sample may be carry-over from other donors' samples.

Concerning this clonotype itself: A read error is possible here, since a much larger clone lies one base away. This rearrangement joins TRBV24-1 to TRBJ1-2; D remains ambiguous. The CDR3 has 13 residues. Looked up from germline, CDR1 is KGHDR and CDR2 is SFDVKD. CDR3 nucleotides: TGTGCCACCAGTGATTCGACTAACTATGGCTACGCCTTC. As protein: CATSDSTNYGYAF.

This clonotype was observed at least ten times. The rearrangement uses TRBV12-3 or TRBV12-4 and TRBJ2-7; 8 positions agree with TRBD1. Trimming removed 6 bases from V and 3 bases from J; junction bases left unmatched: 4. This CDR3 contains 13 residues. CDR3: CASRNDRGYEQYF. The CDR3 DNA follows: TGTGCCAGCAGAAACGACAGGGGCTACGAGCAGTACTTC.

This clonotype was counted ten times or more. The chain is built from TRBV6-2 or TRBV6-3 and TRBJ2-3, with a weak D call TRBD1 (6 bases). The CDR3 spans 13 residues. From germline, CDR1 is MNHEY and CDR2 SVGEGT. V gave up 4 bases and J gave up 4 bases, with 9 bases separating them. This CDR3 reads CASSSQGPDTQYF. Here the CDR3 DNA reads TGTGCCAGCAGTTCACAGGGCCCAGATACGCAGTATTTT.

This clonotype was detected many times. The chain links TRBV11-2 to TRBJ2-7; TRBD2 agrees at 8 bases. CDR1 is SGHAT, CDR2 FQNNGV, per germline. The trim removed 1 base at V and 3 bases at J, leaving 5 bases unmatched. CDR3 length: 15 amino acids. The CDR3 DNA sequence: TGTGCCAGCAGCTTAGGTTCTAGCGGGTTCTACGAGCAGTACTTC. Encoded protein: CASSLGSSGFYEQYF. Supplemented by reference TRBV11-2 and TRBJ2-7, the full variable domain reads EAGVAQSPRYKIIEKRQSVAFWCNPISGHATLYWYQQILGQGPKLLIQFQNNGVVDDSQLPKDRFSAERLKGVDSTLKIQPAKLEDSAVYLCASSLGSSGFYEQYFGPGTRLTVT.

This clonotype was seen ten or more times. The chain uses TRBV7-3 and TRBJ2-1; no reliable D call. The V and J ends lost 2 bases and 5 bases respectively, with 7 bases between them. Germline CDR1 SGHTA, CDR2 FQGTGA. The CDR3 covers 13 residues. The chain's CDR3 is CASSLGRNNEQFF. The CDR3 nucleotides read TGTGCCAGCAGCTTAGGGCGAAACAATGAGCAGTTCTTC.

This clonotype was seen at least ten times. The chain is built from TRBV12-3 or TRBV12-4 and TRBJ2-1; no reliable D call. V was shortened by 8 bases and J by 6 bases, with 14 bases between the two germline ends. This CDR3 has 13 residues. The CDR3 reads CASSSPLTNEQFF. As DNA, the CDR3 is TGTGCCAGCTCATCCCCACTAACCAATGAGCAGTTCTTC.

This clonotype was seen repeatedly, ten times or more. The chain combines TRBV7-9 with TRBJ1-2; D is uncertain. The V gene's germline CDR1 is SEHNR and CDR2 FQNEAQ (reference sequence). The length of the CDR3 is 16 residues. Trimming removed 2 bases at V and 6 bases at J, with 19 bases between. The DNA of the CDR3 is TGTGCCAGCAGCTTAACCCTAGGGCGTCCGCAGGATGGCTACACCTTC. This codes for CASSLTLGRPQDGYTF.

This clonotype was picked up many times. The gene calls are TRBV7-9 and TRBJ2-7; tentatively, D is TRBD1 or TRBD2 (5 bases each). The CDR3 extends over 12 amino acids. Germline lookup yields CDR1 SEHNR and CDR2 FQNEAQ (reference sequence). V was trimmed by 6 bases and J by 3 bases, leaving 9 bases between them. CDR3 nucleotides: TGTGCCAGCAGGGGACCGCTCTACGAGCAGTACTTC. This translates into CASRGPLYEQYF.

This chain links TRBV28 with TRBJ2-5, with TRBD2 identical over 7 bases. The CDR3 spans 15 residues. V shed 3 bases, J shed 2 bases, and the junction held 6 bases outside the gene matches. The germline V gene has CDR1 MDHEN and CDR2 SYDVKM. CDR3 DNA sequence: TGTGCCAGCAGTTTGGGGGGGTCCGGACAAGAGACCCAGTACTTC. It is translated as CASSLGGSGQETQYF.

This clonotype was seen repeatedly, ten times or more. Written as DNA, the CDR3 is TGCAGTGCTAGAGATCAGAGGGACAGGGGTAATTCACCCCTCCACTTT. It translates to CSARDQRDRGNSPLHF. This chain connects TRBV20-1 to TRBJ1-6, with 10 bases lining up with TRBD1. The germline gives CDR1 DFQATT, CDR2 SNEGSKA (reference sequence). V shed 0 bases, J shed 6 bases, and the junction held 5 bases outside the gene matches. There are 16 residues in the CDR3.

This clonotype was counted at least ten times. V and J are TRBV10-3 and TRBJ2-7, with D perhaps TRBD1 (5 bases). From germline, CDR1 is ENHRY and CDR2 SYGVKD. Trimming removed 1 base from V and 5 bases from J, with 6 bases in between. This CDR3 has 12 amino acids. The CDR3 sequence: CAISEWGNEQYF. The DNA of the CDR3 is TGTGCCATCAGTGAGTGGGGCAACGAGCAGTACTTC.

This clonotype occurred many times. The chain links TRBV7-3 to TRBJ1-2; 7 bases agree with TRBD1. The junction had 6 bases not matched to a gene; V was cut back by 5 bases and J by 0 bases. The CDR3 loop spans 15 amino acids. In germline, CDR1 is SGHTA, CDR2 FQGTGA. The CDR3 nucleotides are TGTGCCAGCAGCGCAACGGGACAGACTAACTATGGCTACACCTTC. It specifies CASSATGQTNYGYTF.

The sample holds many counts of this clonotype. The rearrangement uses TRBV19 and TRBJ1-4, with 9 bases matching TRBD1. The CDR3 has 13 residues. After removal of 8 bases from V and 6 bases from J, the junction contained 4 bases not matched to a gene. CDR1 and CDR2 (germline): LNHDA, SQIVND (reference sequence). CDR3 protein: CASQGQGYEKLFF. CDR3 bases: TGTGCCAGTCAAGGACAGGGGTATGAAAAACTGTTTTTT.

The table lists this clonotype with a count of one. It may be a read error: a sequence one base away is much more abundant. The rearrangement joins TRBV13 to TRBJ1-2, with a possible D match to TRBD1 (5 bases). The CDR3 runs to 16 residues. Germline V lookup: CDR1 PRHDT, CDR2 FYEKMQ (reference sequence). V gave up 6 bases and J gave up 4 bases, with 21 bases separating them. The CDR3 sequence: CASSSYQGVYRYGYTF. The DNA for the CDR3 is TGTGCCAGCAGTTCCTACCAAGGGGTTTATCGCTATGGCTACACCTTC.

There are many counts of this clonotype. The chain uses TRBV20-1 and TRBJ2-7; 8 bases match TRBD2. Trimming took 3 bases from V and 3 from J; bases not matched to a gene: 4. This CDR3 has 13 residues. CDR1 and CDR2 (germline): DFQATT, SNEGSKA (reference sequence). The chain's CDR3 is CSARKTSVYEQYF. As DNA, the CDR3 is TGCAGTGCTAGGAAGACTAGCGTCTACGAGCAGTACTTC.

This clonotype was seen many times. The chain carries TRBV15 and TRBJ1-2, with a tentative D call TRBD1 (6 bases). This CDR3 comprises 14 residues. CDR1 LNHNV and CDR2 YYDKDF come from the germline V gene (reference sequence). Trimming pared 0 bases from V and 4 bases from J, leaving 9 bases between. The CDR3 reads CATSRDDRPYGYTF. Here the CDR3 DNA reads TGTGCCACCAGCAGAGATGACAGGCCCTATGGCTACACCTTC. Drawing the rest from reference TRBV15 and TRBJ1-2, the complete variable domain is DAMVIQNPRYQVTQFGKPVTLSCSQTLNHNVMYWYQQKSSQAPKLLFHYYDKDFNNEADTPDNFQSRRPNTSFCFLDIRSPGLGDTAMYLCATSRDDRPYGYTFGSGTRLTVV.

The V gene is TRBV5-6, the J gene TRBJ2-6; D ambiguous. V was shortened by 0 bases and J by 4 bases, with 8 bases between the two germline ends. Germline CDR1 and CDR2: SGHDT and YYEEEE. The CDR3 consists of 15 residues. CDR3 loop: CASSLASFGANVLTF. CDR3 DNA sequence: TGTGCCAGCAGCTTGGCTAGTTTCGGGGCCAACGTCCTGACTTTC.

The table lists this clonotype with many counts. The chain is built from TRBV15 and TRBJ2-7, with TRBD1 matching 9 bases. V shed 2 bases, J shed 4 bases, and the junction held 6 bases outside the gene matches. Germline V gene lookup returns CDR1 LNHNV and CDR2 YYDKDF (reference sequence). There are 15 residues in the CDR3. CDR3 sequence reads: CATSRTTGGGYEQYF. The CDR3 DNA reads TGTGCCACCAGCAGAACGACAGGGGGTGGGTACGAGCAGTACTTC.

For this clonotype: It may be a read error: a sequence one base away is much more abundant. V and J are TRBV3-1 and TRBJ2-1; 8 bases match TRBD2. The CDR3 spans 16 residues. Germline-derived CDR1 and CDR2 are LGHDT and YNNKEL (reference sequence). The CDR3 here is CASGQVGGRSYNEQFF. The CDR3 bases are TGTGCCAGCGGCCAAGTGGGCGGGAGGTCCTACAATGAGCAGTTCTTC.

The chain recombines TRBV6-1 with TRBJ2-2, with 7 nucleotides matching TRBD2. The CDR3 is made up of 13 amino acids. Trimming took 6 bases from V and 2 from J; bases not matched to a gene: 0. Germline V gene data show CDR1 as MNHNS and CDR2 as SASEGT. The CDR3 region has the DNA TGTGCCAGCAGGGGACTAAACACCGGGGAGCTGTTTTTT. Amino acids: CASRGLNTGELFF.

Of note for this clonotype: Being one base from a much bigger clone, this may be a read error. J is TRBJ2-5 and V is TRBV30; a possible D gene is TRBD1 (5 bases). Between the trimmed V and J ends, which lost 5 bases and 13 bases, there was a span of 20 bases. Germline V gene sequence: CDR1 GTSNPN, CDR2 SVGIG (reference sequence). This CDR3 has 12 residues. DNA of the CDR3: TGTGCCTGGGGCCCCCTCGACAGTCGTAGGTACTTC. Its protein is CAWGPLDSRRYF.

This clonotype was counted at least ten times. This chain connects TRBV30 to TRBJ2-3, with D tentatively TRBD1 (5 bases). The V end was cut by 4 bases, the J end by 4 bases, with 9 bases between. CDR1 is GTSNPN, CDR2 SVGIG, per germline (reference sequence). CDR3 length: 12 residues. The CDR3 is CAWKQAADTQYF. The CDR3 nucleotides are TGTGCCTGGAAACAGGCGGCAGATACGCAGTATTTT.

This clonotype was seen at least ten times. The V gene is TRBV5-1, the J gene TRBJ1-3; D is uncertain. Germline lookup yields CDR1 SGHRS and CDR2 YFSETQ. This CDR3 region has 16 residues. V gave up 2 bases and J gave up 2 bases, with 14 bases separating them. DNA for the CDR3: TGCGCCAGCAGCTTCGACCAGCTGTACACTGGAAACACCATATATTTT. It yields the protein CASSFDQLYTGNTIYF.

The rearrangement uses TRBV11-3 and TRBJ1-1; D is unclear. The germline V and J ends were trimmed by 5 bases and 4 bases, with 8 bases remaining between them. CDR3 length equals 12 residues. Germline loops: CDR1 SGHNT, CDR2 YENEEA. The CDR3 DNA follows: TGTGCCAGCAGCCCTCTGAGCACTGAAGCTTTCTTT. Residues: CASSPLSTEAFF.

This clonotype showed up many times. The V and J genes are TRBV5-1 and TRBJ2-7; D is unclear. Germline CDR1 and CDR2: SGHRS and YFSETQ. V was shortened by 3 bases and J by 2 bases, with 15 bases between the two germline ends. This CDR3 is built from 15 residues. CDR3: CASSSLSDLTYEQYF. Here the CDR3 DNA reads TGCGCCAGCAGCTCTCTCAGTGACCTGACCTACGAGCAGTACTTC. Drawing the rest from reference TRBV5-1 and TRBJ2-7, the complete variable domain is KAGVTQTPRYLIKTRGQQVTLSCSPISGHRSVSWYQQTPGQGLQFLFEYFSETQRNKGNFPGRFSGRQFSNSRSEMNVSTLELGDSALYLCASSSLSDLTYEQYFGPGTRLTVT.

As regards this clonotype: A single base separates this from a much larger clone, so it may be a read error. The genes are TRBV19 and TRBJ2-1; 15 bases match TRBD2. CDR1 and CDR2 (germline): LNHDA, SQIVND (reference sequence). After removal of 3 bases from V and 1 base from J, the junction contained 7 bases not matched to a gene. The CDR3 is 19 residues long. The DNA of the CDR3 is TGTGCCAGTAGTATCCCGGGACTAGCGGGAGGCAAGTCCTACAATGAGCAGTTCTTC. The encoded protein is CASSIPGLAGGKSYNEQFF. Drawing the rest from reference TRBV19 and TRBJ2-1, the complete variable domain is DGGITQSPKYLFRKEGQNVTLSCEQNLNHDAMYWYRQDPGQGLRLIYYSQIVNDFQKGDIAEGYSVSREKKESFPLTVTSAQKNPTAFYLCASSIPGLAGGKSYNEQFFGPGTRLTVL.

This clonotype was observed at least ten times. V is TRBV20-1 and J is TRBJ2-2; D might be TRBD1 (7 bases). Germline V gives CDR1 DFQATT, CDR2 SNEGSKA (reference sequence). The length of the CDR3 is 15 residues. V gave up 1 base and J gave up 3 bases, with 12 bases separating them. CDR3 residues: CSARVGGTDTGELFF. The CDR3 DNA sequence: TGCAGTGCTAGAGTTGGGGGGACAGACACCGGGGAGCTGTTTTTT.

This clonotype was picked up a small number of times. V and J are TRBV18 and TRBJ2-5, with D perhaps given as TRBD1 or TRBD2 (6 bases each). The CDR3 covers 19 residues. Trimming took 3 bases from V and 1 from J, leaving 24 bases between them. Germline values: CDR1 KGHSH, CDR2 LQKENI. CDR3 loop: CASSPFRAGVGSGQETQYF. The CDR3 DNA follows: TGTGCCAGCTCACCGTTTCGGGCAGGGGTTGGTAGCGGCCAAGAGACCCAGTACTTC.

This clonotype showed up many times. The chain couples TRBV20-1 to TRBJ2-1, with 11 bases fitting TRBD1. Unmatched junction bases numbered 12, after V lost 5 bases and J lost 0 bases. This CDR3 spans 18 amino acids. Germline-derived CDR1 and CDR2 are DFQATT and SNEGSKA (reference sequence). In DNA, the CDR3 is TGCAGTGCTTCCGGACAGGGGGCCAAGTTTAGCTCCTACAATGAGCAGTTCTTC. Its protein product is CSASGQGAKFSSYNEQFF.

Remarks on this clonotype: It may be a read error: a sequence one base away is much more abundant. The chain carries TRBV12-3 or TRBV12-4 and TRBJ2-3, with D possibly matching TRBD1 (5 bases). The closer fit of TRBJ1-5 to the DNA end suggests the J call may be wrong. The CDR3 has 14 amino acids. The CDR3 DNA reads TGTGCCAGCAGTTGGGGGAGTAGCACAGATACGCAGCATTTT. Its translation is CASSWGSSTDTQHF.

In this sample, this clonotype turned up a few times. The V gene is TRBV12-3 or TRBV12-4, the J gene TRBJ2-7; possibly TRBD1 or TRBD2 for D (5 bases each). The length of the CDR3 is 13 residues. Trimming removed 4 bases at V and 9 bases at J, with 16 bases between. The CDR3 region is CASSSYRRQGQYF. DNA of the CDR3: TGTGCCAGCAGTTCGTACAGGAGGCAGGGGCAGTACTTC.

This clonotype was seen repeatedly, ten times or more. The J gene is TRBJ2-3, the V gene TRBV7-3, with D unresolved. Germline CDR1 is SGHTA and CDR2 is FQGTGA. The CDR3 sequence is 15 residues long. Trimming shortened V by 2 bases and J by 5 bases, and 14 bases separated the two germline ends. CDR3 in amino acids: CASSLGGGMGDTQYF. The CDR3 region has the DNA TGTGCCAGCAGCTTAGGTGGCGGAATGGGAGATACGCAGTATTTT.